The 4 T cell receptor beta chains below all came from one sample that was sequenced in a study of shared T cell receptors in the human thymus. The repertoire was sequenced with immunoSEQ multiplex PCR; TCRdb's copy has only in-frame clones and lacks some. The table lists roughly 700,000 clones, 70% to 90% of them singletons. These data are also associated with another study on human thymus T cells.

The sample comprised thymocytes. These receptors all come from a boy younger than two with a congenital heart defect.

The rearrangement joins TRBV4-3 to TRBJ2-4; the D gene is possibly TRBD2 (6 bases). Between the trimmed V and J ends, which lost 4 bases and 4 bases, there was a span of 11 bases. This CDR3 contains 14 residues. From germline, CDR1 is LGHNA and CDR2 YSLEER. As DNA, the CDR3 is TGCGCCAGCAGCCCCCGGGGAGGAAAAAACATTCAGTACTTC. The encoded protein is CASSPRGGKNIQYF.

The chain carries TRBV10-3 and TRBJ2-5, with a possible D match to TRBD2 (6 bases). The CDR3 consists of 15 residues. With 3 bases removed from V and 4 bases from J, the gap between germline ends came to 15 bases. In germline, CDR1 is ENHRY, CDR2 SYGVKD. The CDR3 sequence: CAISDGGNVGETQYF. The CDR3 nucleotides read TGTGCCATCAGTGACGGGGGTAACGTAGGAGAGACCCAGTACTTC.

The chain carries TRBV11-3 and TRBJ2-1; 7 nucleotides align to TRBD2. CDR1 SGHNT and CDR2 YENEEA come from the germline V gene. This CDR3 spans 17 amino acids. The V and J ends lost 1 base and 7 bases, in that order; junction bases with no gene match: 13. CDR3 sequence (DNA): TGTGCCAGCAGCTTAGGTCCCCTAGCGGTGCCTGAGAATGAGCAGTTCTTC. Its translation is CASSLGPLAVPENEQFF.

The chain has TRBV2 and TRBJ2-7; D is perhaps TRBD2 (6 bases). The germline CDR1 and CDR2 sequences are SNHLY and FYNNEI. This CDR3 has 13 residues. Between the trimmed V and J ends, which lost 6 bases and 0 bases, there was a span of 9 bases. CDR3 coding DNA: TGTGCCAGCAGCGCCGGGAGCTCCTACGAGCAGTACTTC. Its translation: CASSAGSSYEQYF.